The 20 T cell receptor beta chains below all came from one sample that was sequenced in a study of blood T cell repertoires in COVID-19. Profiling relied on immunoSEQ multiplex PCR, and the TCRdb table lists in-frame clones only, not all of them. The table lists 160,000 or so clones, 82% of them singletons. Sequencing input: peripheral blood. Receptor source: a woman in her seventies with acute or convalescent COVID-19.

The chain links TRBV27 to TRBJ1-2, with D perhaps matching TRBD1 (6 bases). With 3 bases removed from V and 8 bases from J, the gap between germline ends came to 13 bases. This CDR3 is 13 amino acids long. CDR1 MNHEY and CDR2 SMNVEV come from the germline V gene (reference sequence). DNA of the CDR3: TGTGCCAGCAGTTTCGGCAGGGGTTTAGGCTACACCTTC. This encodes CASSFGRGLGYTF.

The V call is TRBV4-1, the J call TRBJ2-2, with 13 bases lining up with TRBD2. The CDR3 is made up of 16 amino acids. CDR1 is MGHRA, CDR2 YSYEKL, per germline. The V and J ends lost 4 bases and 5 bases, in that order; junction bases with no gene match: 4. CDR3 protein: CASSRTSGSRTGELFF. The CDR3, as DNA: TGCGCCAGCAGCCGGACTAGCGGGAGTAGAACCGGGGAGCTGTTTTTT.

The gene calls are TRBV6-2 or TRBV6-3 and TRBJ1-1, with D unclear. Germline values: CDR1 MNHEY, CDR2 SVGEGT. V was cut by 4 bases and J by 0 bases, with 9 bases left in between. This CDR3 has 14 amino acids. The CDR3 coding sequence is TGTGCCAGCAGTTTCCAGTTGATGAACACTGAAGCTTTCTTT. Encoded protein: CASSFQLMNTEAFF.

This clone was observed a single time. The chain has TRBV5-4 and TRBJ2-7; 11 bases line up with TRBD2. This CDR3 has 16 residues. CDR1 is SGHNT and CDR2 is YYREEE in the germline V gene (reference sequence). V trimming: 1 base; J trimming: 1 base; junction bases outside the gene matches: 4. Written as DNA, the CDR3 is TGTGCCAGCAGCTTGCTAGCGGGAGGAGGGTCCTACGAGCAGTACTTC. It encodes CASSLLAGGGSYEQYF.

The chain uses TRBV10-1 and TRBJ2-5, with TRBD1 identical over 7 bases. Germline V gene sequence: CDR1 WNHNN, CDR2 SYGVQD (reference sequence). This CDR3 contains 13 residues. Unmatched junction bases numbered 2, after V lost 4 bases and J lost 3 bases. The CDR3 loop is CASSGDSKETQYF. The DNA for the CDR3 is TGCGCCAGCAGTGGGGACAGCAAAGAGACCCAGTACTTC.

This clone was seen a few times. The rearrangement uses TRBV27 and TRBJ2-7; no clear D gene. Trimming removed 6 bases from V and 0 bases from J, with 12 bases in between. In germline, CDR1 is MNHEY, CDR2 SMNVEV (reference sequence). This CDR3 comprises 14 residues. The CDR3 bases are TGTGCCAGCAGCCGGGTCGGAAGCTCCTACGAGCAGTACTTC. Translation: CASSRVGSSYEQYF.

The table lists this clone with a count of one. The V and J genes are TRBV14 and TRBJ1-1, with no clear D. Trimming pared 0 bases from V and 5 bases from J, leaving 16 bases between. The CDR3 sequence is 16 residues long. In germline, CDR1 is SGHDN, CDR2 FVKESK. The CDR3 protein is CASSQDSGRRRTEAFF. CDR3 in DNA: TGTGCCAGCAGCCAAGACAGTGGCAGGCGTCGGACTGAAGCTTTCTTT.

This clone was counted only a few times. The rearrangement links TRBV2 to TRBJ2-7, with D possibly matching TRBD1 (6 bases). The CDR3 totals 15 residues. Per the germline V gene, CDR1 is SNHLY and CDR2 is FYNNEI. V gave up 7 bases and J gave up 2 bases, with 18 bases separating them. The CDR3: CASTGAQGRPYEQYF. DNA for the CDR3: TGTGCCAGCACCGGGGCGCAGGGGCGACCCTACGAGCAGTACTTC.

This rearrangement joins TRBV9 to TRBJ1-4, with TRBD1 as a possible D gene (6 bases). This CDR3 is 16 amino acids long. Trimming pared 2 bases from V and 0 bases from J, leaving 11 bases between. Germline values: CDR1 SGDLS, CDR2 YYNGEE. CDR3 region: CASSVAGQSTNEKLFF. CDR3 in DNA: TGTGCCAGCAGCGTGGCCGGACAGTCAACTAATGAAAAACTGTTTTTT.

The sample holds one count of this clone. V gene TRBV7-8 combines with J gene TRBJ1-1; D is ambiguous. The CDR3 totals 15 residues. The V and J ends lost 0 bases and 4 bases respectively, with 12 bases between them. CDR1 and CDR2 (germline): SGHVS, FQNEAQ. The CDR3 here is CASSLAPGRGTEAFF. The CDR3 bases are TGTGCCAGCAGCTTAGCCCCTGGCAGAGGCACTGAAGCTTTCTTT.

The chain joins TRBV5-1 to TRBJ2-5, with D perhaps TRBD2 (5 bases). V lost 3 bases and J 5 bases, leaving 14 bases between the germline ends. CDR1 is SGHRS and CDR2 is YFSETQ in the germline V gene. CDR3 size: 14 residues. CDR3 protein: CASSSGSSLETQYF. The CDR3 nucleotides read TGCGCCAGCAGCTCGGGGAGTTCCCTGGAGACCCAGTACTTC. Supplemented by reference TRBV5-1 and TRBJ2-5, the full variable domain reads KAGVTQTPRYLIKTRGQQVTLSCSPISGHRSVSWYQQTPGQGLQFLFEYFSETQRNKGNFPGRFSGRQFSNSRSEMNVSTLELGDSALYLCASSSGSSLETQYFGPGTRLLVL.

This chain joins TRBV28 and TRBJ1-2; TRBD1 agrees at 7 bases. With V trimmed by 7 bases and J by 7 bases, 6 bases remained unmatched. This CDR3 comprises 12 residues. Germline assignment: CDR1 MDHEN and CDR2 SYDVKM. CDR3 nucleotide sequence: TGTGCCAGCACGAAGACAGGGCCTGGCTACACCTTC. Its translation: CASTKTGPGYTF.

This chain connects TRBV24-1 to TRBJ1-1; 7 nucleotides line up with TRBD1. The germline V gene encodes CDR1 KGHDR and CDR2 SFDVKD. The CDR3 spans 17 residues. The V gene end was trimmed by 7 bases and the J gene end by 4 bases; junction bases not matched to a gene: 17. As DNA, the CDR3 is TGTGCCACCAGAGGAAGCCCGGGACAGCTGGGGTCCACTGAAGCTTTCTTT. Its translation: CATRGSPGQLGSTEAFF.

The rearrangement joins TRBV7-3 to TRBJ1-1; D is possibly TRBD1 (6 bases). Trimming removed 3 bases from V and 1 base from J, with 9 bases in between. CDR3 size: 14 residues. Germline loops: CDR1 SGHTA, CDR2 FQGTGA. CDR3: CASSLDRSNTEAFF. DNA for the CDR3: TGTGCCAGCAGCTTGGACAGATCGAACACTGAAGCTTTCTTT.

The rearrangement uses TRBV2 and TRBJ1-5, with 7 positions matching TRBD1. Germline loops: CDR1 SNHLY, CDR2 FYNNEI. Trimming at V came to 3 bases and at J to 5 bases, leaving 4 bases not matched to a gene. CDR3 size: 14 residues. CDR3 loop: CASSERTGHQPQHF. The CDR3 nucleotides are TGTGCCAGCAGTGAGCGGACAGGTCATCAGCCCCAGCATTTT.

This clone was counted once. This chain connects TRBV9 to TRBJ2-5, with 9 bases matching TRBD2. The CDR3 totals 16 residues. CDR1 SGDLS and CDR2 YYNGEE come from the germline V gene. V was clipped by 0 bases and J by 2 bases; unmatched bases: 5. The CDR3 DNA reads TGTGCCAGCAGCGTAGCGGCTAGCGGGGCTCAAGAGACCCAGTACTTC. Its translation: CASSVAASGAQETQYF.

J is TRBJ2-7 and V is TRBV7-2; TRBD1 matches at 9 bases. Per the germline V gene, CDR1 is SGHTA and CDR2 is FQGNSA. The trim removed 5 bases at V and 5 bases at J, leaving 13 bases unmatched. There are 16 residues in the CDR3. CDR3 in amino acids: CASSRTAGTGNNEQYF. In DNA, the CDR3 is TGTGCCAGCAGCAGAACGGCCGGGACAGGGAACAACGAGCAGTACTTC.

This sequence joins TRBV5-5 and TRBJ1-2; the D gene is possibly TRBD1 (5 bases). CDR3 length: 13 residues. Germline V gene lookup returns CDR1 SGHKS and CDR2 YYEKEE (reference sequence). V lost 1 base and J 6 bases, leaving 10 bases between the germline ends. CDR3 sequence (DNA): TGTGCCAGCAGCTTGTATCAGGGTGATGGCTACACCTTC. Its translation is CASSLYQGDGYTF.

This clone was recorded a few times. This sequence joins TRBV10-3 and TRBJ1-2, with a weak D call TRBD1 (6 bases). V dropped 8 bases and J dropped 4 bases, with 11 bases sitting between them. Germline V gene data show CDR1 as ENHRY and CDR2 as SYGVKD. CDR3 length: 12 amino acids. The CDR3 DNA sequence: TGTGCCATCGGAGCAGGGGCCTATGGCTACACCTTC. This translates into CAIGAGAYGYTF.

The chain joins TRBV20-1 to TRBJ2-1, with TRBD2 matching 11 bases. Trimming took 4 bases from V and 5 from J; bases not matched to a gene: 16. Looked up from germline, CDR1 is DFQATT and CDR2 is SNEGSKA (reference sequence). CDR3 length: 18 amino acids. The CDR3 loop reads CSATDLGGGTSGNNEQFF. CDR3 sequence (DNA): TGCAGTGCTACTGACCTCGGCGGCGGGACTAGCGGTAACAATGAGCAGTTCTTC.